One and the same sample provided the 3 T cell receptor beta chains below, sequenced in a study of regulatory T cells in long-lasting Graves disease. The sample's time point: newly diagnosed GD, antithyroid drugs for less than 3 months. The TCR library was made from RNA that had been extracted from PBMCs in TRIzol. Combining iRepertoire HTBI primers with Arm-PCR of CDR3 regions, the authors built TCR beta libraries. TCRdb processed the multiplex PCR reads anew with MiXCR; each CDR3 protein has one entry. Of about 330,000 distinct CDR3 sequences in the sample, roughly 15% were seen once. The same sample was also used in a study of T cells in Graves' hyperthyroidism and ophthalmopathy.

The sample consisted of peripheral blood mononuclear cells (PBMCs), taken at new diagnosis, from a patient treated with antithyroid drugs. The receptors here all came from a woman younger than 35 with Graves disease.

V gene TRBV20-1 combines with J gene TRBJ1-1; D remains unclear. The CDR3 extends over 14 amino acids. Germline V gene lookup returns CDR1 DFQATT and CDR2 SNEGSKA (reference sequence). The V and J ends lost 0 bases and 4 bases respectively, with 12 bases between them. CDR3 sequence (DNA): TGCAGTGCTAGAGATCCTCGCCCCCCCACTGAAGCTTTCTTT. It translates to CSARDPRPPTEAFF.

The chain's CDR3 is CATSPKGRDWNEKLFF. CDR3 DNA: TGTGCCACCAGCCCCAAGGGCCGGGACTGGAATGAAAAACTGTTTTTT. The rearrangement links TRBV15 to TRBJ1-4; D is perhaps TRBD1 (5 bases). V was clipped by 5 bases and J by 5 bases, with 18 bases between them. Germline V gene lookup returns CDR1 LNHNV and CDR2 YYDKDF (reference sequence). The CDR3 is made up of 16 amino acids.

The table lists this clonotype with a few counts. The chain recombines TRBV29-1 with TRBJ1-2; D unresolved. Germline V lookup: CDR1 SQVTM, CDR2 ANQGSEA. CDR3 size: 11 residues. V shed 2 bases and J shed 8 bases, with 9 bases lying between them. CDR3 sequence: CSVESGRGYTF. The DNA for the CDR3 is TGCAGCGTTGAATCAGGAAGGGGCTACACCTTC.